Listed here are 32 T cell receptor beta chains from one sample, sequenced in a study of shared clonotypes between healthy human individuals (dated by TCRdb to about 2020). The library was made by the immunoSEQ multiplex PCR assay. Imported from immuneACCESS, the table was reduced by TCRdb to in-frame sequences with V and J called. These copies leave out some clones; in studies compared against another copy, an unresolved V gene accounts for under half, and the cause of the remainder is not known. The table for this sample lists over a million clones; around 82% of them were counted only once. The ten largest clones capture more than 0.5% of the sample. Material for sequencing was memory CD4+ T cells from PBMCs. What the cell subset or site label conveys for this sample: CD45RA-negative fraction. Receptor source: a young man in good health. Some clones in this sample may be carry-over from other donors' samples.

The chain couples TRBV6-5 to TRBJ2-3; D is unresolved. CDR1 is MNHEY, CDR2 SVGAGI, per germline. The CDR3 has 13 residues. Trimming took 7 bases from V and 1 from J, leaving 9 bases between them. Written as DNA, the CDR3 is TGTGCCAGCATAGGGCCTGGCACAGATACGCAGTATTTT. Amino acid sequence: CASIGPGTDTQYF.

The V call is TRBV9, the J call TRBJ2-1; D is perhaps TRBD2 (6 bases). V lost 2 bases to trimming and J lost 3 bases, with 12 bases between them. This CDR3 contains 15 residues. Germline V gene lookup returns CDR1 SGDLS and CDR2 YYNGEE. The CDR3 DNA reads as TGTGCCAGCAGCGTGGGGCGGGACGTCTACAATGAGCAGTTCTTC. This sequence encodes CASSVGRDVYNEQFF.

As to this clone: Given a much more abundant clone one base away, this may be a read error. The gene calls are TRBV4-3 and TRBJ2-1, with TRBD2 matching 8 bases. Germline values: CDR1 LGHNA, CDR2 YSLEER. The V gene end was trimmed by 1 base and the J gene end by 6 bases; junction bases not matched to a gene: 11. This CDR3 is built from 17 residues. The CDR3 loop reads CASSQVPAGRAFNEQFF. The CDR3 DNA sequence: TGCGCCAGCAGCCAAGTTCCGGCCGGGAGGGCCTTCAATGAGCAGTTCTTC.

The table lists this clone with a count of one. DNA for the CDR3: TGTGCCAGCTCACCACCTCGGGGCTCCCAGTACTTC. This gives the protein CASSPPRGSQYF. The rearrangement uses TRBV18 and TRBJ2-5; D is possibly TRBD1 or TRBD2 (5 bases each). The germline V gene has CDR1 KGHSH and CDR2 LQKENI. The length of the CDR3 is 12 residues. V lost 0 bases, J lost 9 bases, and 8 bases lay in between.

This clone was detected a few times. The chain couples TRBV9 to TRBJ2-4; the match to TRBD1 covers 7 bases. The CDR3 has 15 residues. Germline CDR1 reads SGDLS; CDR2 reads YYNGEE. V shed 0 bases and J 8 bases; nucleotides not matched to a gene: 8. The CDR3 loop reads CASSVVGGLSDIQYF. The DNA of the CDR3 is TGTGCCAGCAGCGTAGTAGGGGGCCTCTCGGACATTCAGTACTTC.

The V call is TRBV5-4, the J call TRBJ2-5, with 13 bases identical to TRBD2. CDR3 length equals 16 residues. V lost 4 bases and J lost 5; bases outside the gene matches: 8. Germline CDR1 SGHNT, CDR2 YYREEE (reference sequence). DNA for the CDR3: TGTGCCAGCAGCCCTGCCGGGACTAGCGGGAAGGAGACCCAGTACTTC. It specifies CASSPAGTSGKETQYF. Using reference TRBV5-4 and TRBJ2-5 for the parts outside the CDR3, the full variable domain is ETGVTQSPTHLIKTRGQQVTLRCSSQSGHNTVSWYQQALGQGPQFIFQYYREEENGRGNFPPRFSGLQFPNYSSELNVNALELDDSALYLCASSPAGTSGKETQYFGPGTRLLVL.

The chain combines TRBV18 with TRBJ2-7, with 11 bases identical to TRBD2. V dropped 6 bases and J dropped 10; count of bases not matched to a gene: 11. CDR3 length: 14 amino acids. CDR1 is KGHSH and CDR2 is LQKENI in the germline V gene. CDR3 sequence reads: CASSLSTSGSRQYF. CDR3 coding DNA: TGTGCCAGCTCGCTCTCAACTAGCGGGAGTCGCCAGTACTTC.

Details on this clone: Mismatch with germline at one junction end may stem from a read error. V is TRBV28 and J is TRBJ1-5, with D tentatively TRBD1 (6 bases). The CDR3 consists of 12 residues. Germline V gene sequence: CDR1 MDHEN, CDR2 SYDVKM. The CDR3 DNA sequence: TGTGCCAGCAGACGGGACACGAACCCCATCGCTTTT. Protein product: CASRRDTNPIAF.

The genes are TRBV29-1 and TRBJ2-1; 13 nucleotides align to TRBD2. The CDR3 loop spans 13 amino acids. V lost 7 bases to trimming and J lost 7 bases; unmatched junction nucleotides: 4. Germline V gene data show CDR1 as SQVTM and CDR2 as ANQGSEA. CDR3 in DNA: TGCAGCGAGGTACTAGCGGGAGGGAATGAGCAGTTCTTC. This gives the protein CSEVLAGGNEQFF.

With respect to this clone: Distinct nucleotide sequences in the sample also encode this CDR3. V and J are TRBV5-1 and TRBJ1-1; tentatively, D is TRBD1 (5 bases). Trimming cost V 2 bases and J 5 bases, with 10 bases left between them. Germline V gene lookup returns CDR1 SGHRS and CDR2 YFSETQ. The CDR3 spans 13 residues. This CDR3 reads CASSFQGGTEAFF. The CDR3 DNA sequence: TGCGCCAGCAGCTTCCAGGGTGGGACTGAAGCTTTCTTT.

This clone was seen many times. CDR3 DNA: TGTGCCAGCAGCAAAAGGACTAGCGGGAGGGTCAACGGGGAGCTGTTTTTT. It yields the protein CASSKRTSGRVNGELFF. The chain employs TRBV28 and TRBJ2-2, with 15 nucleotides matching TRBD2. Germline V gene lookup returns CDR1 MDHEN and CDR2 SYDVKM. The CDR3 totals 17 residues. Trimming took 6 bases from V and 7 from J; bases not matched to a gene: 9.

The genes are TRBV5-1 and TRBJ1-1; TRBD1 agrees at 9 bases. V trimming: 2 bases; J trimming: 3 bases; junction bases outside the gene matches: 11. The CDR3 runs 17 residues. Germline V gives CDR1 SGHRS, CDR2 YFSETQ. The CDR3 DNA reads TGCGCCAGCAGCTTCCCTCACCTGACAGGGGGTGACACTGAAGCTTTCTTT. Translated, it gives CASSFPHLTGGDTEAFF.

The CDR3 DNA sequence: TGTGCCAGCTCCAGGGGGGGGCGGAGCACAGATACGCAGTATTTT. Translated, it gives CASSRGGRSTDTQYF. The chain has TRBV25-1 and TRBJ2-3; the D gene could be TRBD1 or TRBD2 (7 bases each). Between the trimmed V and J ends, which lost 8 bases and 0 bases, there was a span of 15 bases. The CDR3 loop spans 15 amino acids. Per germline, CDR1 MGHDK and CDR2 SYGVNS.

The chain recombines TRBV18 with TRBJ1-2; D is unresolved. The CDR3 is 13 amino acids. Germline CDR1 reads KGHSH; CDR2 reads LQKENI. V was clipped by 5 bases and J by 3 bases, with 10 bases between them. The CDR3 spells CASSLDGYYGYTF. DNA for the CDR3: TGTGCCAGCTCATTGGACGGTTACTATGGCTACACCTTC.

The rearrangement joins TRBV10-2 to TRBJ2-7, with D possibly matching TRBD1 (5 bases). The CDR3 runs 15 residues. Germline values: CDR1 WSHSY, CDR2 SAAADI. V was cut by 1 base and J by 1 base, with 11 bases left in between. Here the CDR3 DNA reads TGCGCCAGCAGTGAGTTGGCAGGGAATTCCTACGAGCAGTACTTC. This sequence encodes CASSELAGNSYEQYF.

The genes are TRBV11-2 and TRBJ2-5, with D possibly called TRBD1 or TRBD2 (6 bases each). The CDR3 runs to 15 residues. V was trimmed by 2 bases and J by 2 bases, leaving 12 bases between them. CDR1 SGHAT and CDR2 FQNNGV come from the germline V gene. For the CDR3, the DNA is TGTGCCAGCAGCTTAATCGGAGGGGGACAAGAGACCCAGTACTTC. This sequence encodes CASSLIGGGQETQYF.

This chain joins TRBV9 and TRBJ2-1; 10 positions agree with TRBD2. J lost 3 bases, V lost 0 bases, and 9 bases had no gene match. This CDR3 has 18 amino acids. Germline-derived CDR1 and CDR2 are SGDLS and YYNGEE. The CDR3 region has the DNA TGTGCCAGCAGCGTAGCCGGGGCTAGCGGGAGCATCTACAATGAGCAGTTCTTC. It translates to CASSVAGASGSIYNEQFF.

This sequence joins TRBV19 and TRBJ2-7; weak D call: TRBD2 (7 bases). The ends were cut back, 8 bases at V and 3 bases at J, with 20 bases in the middle. Germline CDR1 and CDR2: LNHDA and SQIVND (reference sequence). This CDR3 has 15 residues. The CDR3 sequence is CASSGSREGDYEQYF. The CDR3 nucleotides read TGTGCCAGTTCAGGAAGCAGGGAGGGGGACTACGAGCAGTACTTC.

Details on this clone: This sample also contains other DNA sequences that code for the same CDR3. The chain links TRBV4-1 to TRBJ2-1; 10 bases fit TRBD2. The CDR3 consists of 16 residues. Germline CDR1 reads MGHRA; CDR2 reads YSYEKL. The trim removed 1 base at V and 1 base at J, leaving 1 base unmatched. CDR3 bases: TGCGCCAGCAGCCAAGGAGCGGGAGGGTCCTACAATGAGCAGTTCTTC. Protein: CASSQGAGGSYNEQFF.

The V gene is TRBV29-1, the J gene TRBJ2-3; TRBD1 or TRBD2 may be the D gene (5 bases each). Trimming stripped 4 bases from V and 7 bases from J, with 15 bases between. Germline CDR1 is SQVTM and CDR2 is ANQGSEA. This CDR3 is 13 amino acids long. The CDR3 protein is CSVGRAREHTQYF. DNA for the CDR3: TGCAGCGTTGGTCGTGCCAGGGAGCATACGCAGTATTTT.

The chain recombines TRBV30 with TRBJ2-7; D may be TRBD2 (5 bases). V dropped 5 bases and J dropped 0 bases, with 11 bases sitting between them. Germline CDR1 is GTSNPN and CDR2 is SVGIG (reference sequence). This CDR3 is 13 amino acids long. The CDR3 here is CAWSSGSSYEQYF. The DNA of the CDR3 is TGTGCCTGGTCCAGTGGGAGCTCCTACGAGCAGTACTTC. The variable domain in full, completed from reference TRBV30 and TRBJ2-7, reads SQTIHQWPATLVQPVGSPLSLECTVEGTSNPNLYWYRQAAGRGLQLLFYSVGIGQISSEVPQNLSASRPQDRQFILSSKKLLLSDSGFYLCAWSSGSSYEQYFGPGTRLTVT.

V usage is TRBV7-9 and J usage is TRBJ2-3, with D unclear. Trimming left V 5 bases short and J 2 bases short, with 8 bases between. The germline gives CDR1 SEHNR, CDR2 FQNEAQ (reference sequence). The CDR3 is made up of 13 amino acids. DNA of the CDR3: TGTGCCAGCAGCCCACCTACCACAGATACGCAGTATTTT. This translates into CASSPPTTDTQYF.

The rearrangement joins TRBV7-2 to TRBJ1-5; D gene unclear. CDR1 is SGHTA, CDR2 FQGNSA, per germline. CDR3 size: 13 residues. V was trimmed by 5 bases and J by 3 bases, leaving 8 bases between them. The CDR3 sequence is CASSPVYNQPQHF. CDR3 coding DNA: TGTGCCAGCAGCCCAGTTTACAATCAGCCCCAGCATTTT.

The CDR3 protein is CASSPSSLSISGNTIYF. CDR3 in DNA: TGTGCCAGCTCACCATCTTCCTTGTCTATATCTGGAAACACCATATATTTT. The V gene is TRBV18, the J gene TRBJ1-3; no clear D. Germline CDR1 reads KGHSH; CDR2 reads LQKENI. Between the trimmed V and J ends, which lost 2 bases and 1 base, there was a span of 15 bases. The CDR3 covers 17 residues. Based on the CDR3 plus reference TRBV18 and TRBJ1-3, the full variable domain is NAGVMQNPRHLVRRRGQEARLRCSPMKGHSHVYWYRQLPEEGLKFMVYLQKENIIDESGMPKERFSAEFPKEGPSILRIQQVVRGDSAAYFCASSPSSLSISGNTIYFGEGSWLTVV.

The chain carries TRBV28 and TRBJ2-3; 11 positions agree with TRBD1. V shed 5 bases, J shed 5 bases, and the junction held 6 bases outside the gene matches. The CDR3 loop spans 15 amino acids. From germline, CDR1 is MDHEN and CDR2 SYDVKM. The CDR3 sequence is CASSPGTGGVDTQYF. The DNA of the CDR3 is TGTGCCAGCAGTCCCGGGACAGGGGGTGTAGATACGCAGTATTTT.

In DNA form, the CDR3 reads TGTGCCAGCAGCTTAGGGGGGGCTGCTAATGAAAAACTGTTTTTT. This translates into CASSLGGAANEKLFF. The gene calls are TRBV7-2 and TRBJ1-4; tentative D call: TRBD1 (6 bases). CDR1 SGHTA and CDR2 FQGNSA come from the germline V gene. Trimming left V 1 base short and J 3 bases short, with 9 bases between. The CDR3 consists of 15 residues.

V is TRBV4-2 and J is TRBJ1-3; tentative D call: TRBD1 (5 bases). This CDR3 is built from 17 residues. The V end lost 1 base, the J end lost 2 bases, and 15 bases lay between the germline ends. Germline V CDR1 and CDR2: LGHNA, YNFKEQ. CDR3 sequence reads: CASSQGGRGGTGNTIYF. The CDR3 DNA follows: TGTGCCAGCAGCCAAGGTGGACGGGGGGGAACTGGAAACACCATATATTTT.

The chain joins TRBV2 to TRBJ2-1; 9 bases agree with TRBD1. The J segment lost 9 bases and the V segment lost 6 bases, leaving 3 bases of the junction unmatched. The germline V gene encodes CDR1 SNHLY and CDR2 FYNNEI. The CDR3 is made up of 12 amino acids. The CDR3 reads CASRQGASEQFF. DNA for the CDR3: TGTGCCAGCAGACAGGGGGCTTCTGAGCAGTTCTTC.

The gene calls are TRBV6-5 and TRBJ2-7, with 9 bases fitting TRBD1. J was trimmed by 2 bases and V by 6 bases; bases with no gene match: 8. The CDR3 length is 15 residues. From germline, CDR1 is MNHEY and CDR2 SVGAGI. CDR3 residues: CASRTDRGVTYEQYF. The CDR3 DNA sequence: TGTGCCAGCAGGACGGACAGGGGTGTAACCTACGAGCAGTACTTC.

The J gene is TRBJ1-1, the V gene TRBV5-1; D is undetermined. Per germline, CDR1 SGHRS and CDR2 YFSETQ. There are 14 residues in the CDR3. The V gene lost 1 base and the J gene lost 3 bases, with 10 bases spanning the gap. CDR3 in amino acids: CASSLSRRDTEAFF. The DNA of the CDR3 is TGCGCCAGCAGCTTGTCGCGGCGGGACACTGAAGCTTTCTTT. Looking up the rest from reference TRBV5-1 and TRBJ1-1 gives the full variable domain: KAGVTQTPRYLIKTRGQQVTLSCSPISGHRSVSWYQQTPGQGLQFLFEYFSETQRNKGNFPGRFSGRQFSNSRSEMNVSTLELGDSALYLCASSLSRRDTEAFFGQGTRLTVV.

Written as DNA, the CDR3 is TGCGCCAGCAGCCCGGGCTGGGGGAACACTGAAGCTTTCTTT. Translation gives CASSPGWGNTEAFF. J is TRBJ1-1 and V is TRBV5-1; D is ambiguous. The V and J ends lost 4 bases and 1 base respectively, with 11 bases between them. The germline V gene has CDR1 SGHRS and CDR2 YFSETQ. This CDR3 is built from 14 residues.

This clone was detected a few times. The V call is TRBV19, the J call TRBJ1-2; TRBD1 matches 8 bases. The CDR3 has 12 amino acids. The V gene end was trimmed by 10 bases and the J gene end by 3 bases; junction bases not matched to a gene: 4. In germline, CDR1 is LNHDA, CDR2 SQIVND (reference sequence). The CDR3 DNA sequence: TGTGCCACCTCGGACAGGGACTATGGCTACACCTTC. Its protein is CATSDRDYGYTF.